This is a list of T cell receptor beta chains from one sample in a study of post-analysis software for immune sequencing data. One entry per CDR3 protein results from TCRdb running MiXCR on the PCR reads. The sample records some 700,000 distinct CDR3 sequences, approximately 60% being singletons. The source material was blood. Every receptor here comes from a girl aged 2 to 10 with multiple sclerosis. Both conserved end residues are part of each CDR3. The D gene is left open where the match is weak. Clone size appears in some rows only: once, few, many, or a class for an expanded clone.

J gene | clone size | D gene | V gene | CDR3 protein | CDR3 DNA
TRBJ1-2 | . | . | TRBV20-1 | CSAALSRGFYGYTF | TGCAGTGCTGCCCTGAGCCGGGGTTTCTATGGCTACACCTTC
TRBJ2-5 | . | . | TRBV4-1 | CASSQEGAGAKTQYF | TGCGCCAGCAGCCAAGAAGGGGCGGGGGCGAAGACCCAGTACTTC
TRBJ2-5 | few | TRBD2 | TRBV20-1 | CSAGSGGTETQYF | TGCAGTGCTGGGAGCGGGGGGACGGAGACCCAGTACTTC
TRBJ2-1 | few | . | TRBV11-2 | CASSLGVRTGVTYNEQFF | TGTGCCAGCAGCTTAGGAGTTCGAACAGGCGTAACCTACAATGAGCAGTTCTTC
TRBJ2-7 | few | . | TRBV9 | CASSPARGLDEQYF | TGTGCCAGCAGCCCCGCTCGGGGCTTGGACGAGCAGTACTTC
TRBJ2-7 | many | TRBD2 | TRBV12-3/TRBV12-4 | CASSPGTSGYEQYF | TGTGCCAGCAGCCCTGGGACTAGCGGCTACGAGCAGTACTTC
TRBJ1-1 | . | . | TRBV12-3/TRBV12-4 | CASNPSGEGTEAFF | TGTGCCAGCAACCCCTCGGGTGAGGGCACTGAAGCTTTCTTT
TRBJ2-3 | . | TRBD2 | TRBV6-6 | CASSYSMGLPTDTQYF | TGTGCCAGCAGTTACTCGATGGGACTACCCACAGATACGCAGTATTTT
TRBJ2-1 | few | . | TRBV5-1 | CASSLNWGNEQFF | TGCGCCAGCAGCTTGAATTGGGGCAATGAGCAGTTCTTC
TRBJ1-2 | . | . | TRBV6-5 | CASSYVGREAGYTF | TGTGCCAGCAGTTACGTGGGCAGGGAGGCTGGCTACACCTTC
TRBJ1-4 | . | . | TRBV6-2/TRBV6-3 | CASPLQELDEKLFF | TGTGCCAGCCCCCTGCAGGAACTGGATGAAAAACTGTTTTTT
TRBJ2-3 | . | TRBD2 | TRBV29-1 | CSVPSGGDTQYF | TGCAGCGTCCCTAGCGGTGGGGATACGCAGTATTTT
TRBJ2-1 | once | TRBD1 | TRBV10-3 | CALSDRDNEQFF | TGTGCCCTATCGGACAGGGACAATGAGCAGTTCTTC
TRBJ2-7 | . | . | TRBV5-1 | CASSFGATYEQYF | TGTGCCAGCAGCTTCGGCGCTACCTACGAGCAGTACTTC
TRBJ1-2 | once | . | TRBV12-3/TRBV12-4 | CASSFSGRHGYTF | TGTGCTAGCAGTTTTTCTGGGAGGCATGGCTACACCTTC
TRBJ2-7 | . | . | TRBV29-1 | CSVGASRRGAYNEQYF | TGCAGCGTAGGGGCTAGCAGGAGAGGGGCCTACAATGAGCAGTACTTC
TRBJ1-1 | . | . | TRBV20-1 | CSAPRPWGTEAFF | TGCAGTGCTCCCCGACCCTGGGGCACTGAAGCTTTCTTT
TRBJ2-1 | . | . | TRBV5-5 | CASSLDLVRYNEQFF | TGTGCCAGCAGCTTGGATCTAGTAAGGTACAATGAGCAGTTCTTC
TRBJ1-2 | few | . | TRBV5-8 | CASSFRDTDFYGYTF | TGTGCCAGCAGCTTCCGGGACACGGACTTCTATGGCTACACCTTC
TRBJ1-5 | . | . | TRBV7-9 | CASSPDRDDQPQHF | TGTGCCAGCAGCCCGGACAGAGACGATCAGCCCCAGCATTTT
TRBJ2-5 | few | . | TRBV29-1 | CSVEIPLGVDRETQYF | TGCAGCGTTGAGATACCCCTGGGAGTTGATCGGGAGACCCAGTACTTC
TRBJ2-5 | . | . | TRBV5-1 | CASSSEPRPQETQYF | TGCGCCAGCAGCTCCGAGCCCAGGCCCCAAGAGACCCAGTACTTC
TRBJ2-2 | . | TRBD2 | TRBV5-1 | CASSWGLAGGGTGELFF | TGCGCCAGCAGCTGGGGACTAGCGGGAGGCGGCACCGGGGAGCTGTTTTTT
TRBJ2-1 | . | . | TRBV3-1 | CASSQEIRARQFF | TGTGCCAGCAGCCAAGAGATCAGGGCACGGCAGTTCTTC
TRBJ1-5 | few | . | TRBV20-1 | CSATPWSSNQPQHF | TGCAGTGCTACCCCGTGGAGCAGCAATCAGCCCCAGCATTTT
TRBJ2-7 | . | . | TRBV6-2/TRBV6-3 | CASSPSGLNYEQYF | TGTGCCAGCAGTCCGTCGGGACTCAACTACGAGCAGTACTTC
TRBJ2-3 | . | . | TRBV30 | CAWSVHKGDTQYF | TGTGCCTGGAGTGTACACAAAGGAGATACGCAGTATTTT
TRBJ2-3 | . | . | TRBV6-5 | CASSDSCDTQYF | TGTGCCAGCAGCGACTCCTGCGATACGCAGTATTTT
TRBJ1-1 | . | . | TRBV3-1 | CASSQVGGGTEAFF | TGTGCCAGCAGCCAAGTGGGGGGCGGCACTGAAGCTTTCTTT
TRBJ2-1 | . | . | TRBV4-1 | CASSQAVPDEQFF | TGCGCCAGCAGCCAAGCAGTTCCCGATGAGCAGTTCTTC
TRBJ2-7 | few | . | TRBV10-2 | CASTSGEIRAEQYF | TGCGCCAGCACCTCCGGAGAAATTAGGGCCGAGCAGTACTTC
TRBJ2-3 | . | TRBD2 | TRBV3-1 | CASSQGRGGADTQYF | TGTGCCAGCAGTCAAGGACGGGGGGGCGCAGATACGCAGTATTTT
TRBJ1-5 | . | . | TRBV3-1 | CASSQDPLSNQPQHF | TGTGCCAGCAGCCAAGATCCCCTTAGCAATCAGCCCCAGCATTTT
TRBJ2-1 | few | TRBD2 | TRBV20-1 | CSASVAGGPFNEQFF | TGCAGTGCTAGCGTAGCGGGAGGGCCATTCAATGAGCAGTTCTTC
TRBJ1-2 | . | . | TRBV2 | CASMPELHFRYGYTF | TGTGCCAGCATGCCAGAACTTCATTTCCGCTATGGCTACACCTTC
TRBJ1-2 | . | TRBD1 | TRBV29-1 | CSDDRGLDGYTF | TGCAGCGACGACAGGGGGCTGGATGGCTACACCTTC
TRBJ1-4 | . | . | TRBV4-2 | CASSRTDLVEFNEKLFF | TGTGCCAGCAGCCGGACAGATTTGGTGGAATTTAATGAAAAACTGTTTTTT
TRBJ2-1 | . | . | TRBV20-1 | CSARLDNEQFF | TGCAGTGCCCGGCTGGACAATGAGCAGTTCTTC
TRBJ2-3 | few | . | TRBV5-1 | CASSGTRDSTDTQYF | TGCGCCAGCAGCGGAACCAGGGACTCCACAGATACGCAGTATTTT